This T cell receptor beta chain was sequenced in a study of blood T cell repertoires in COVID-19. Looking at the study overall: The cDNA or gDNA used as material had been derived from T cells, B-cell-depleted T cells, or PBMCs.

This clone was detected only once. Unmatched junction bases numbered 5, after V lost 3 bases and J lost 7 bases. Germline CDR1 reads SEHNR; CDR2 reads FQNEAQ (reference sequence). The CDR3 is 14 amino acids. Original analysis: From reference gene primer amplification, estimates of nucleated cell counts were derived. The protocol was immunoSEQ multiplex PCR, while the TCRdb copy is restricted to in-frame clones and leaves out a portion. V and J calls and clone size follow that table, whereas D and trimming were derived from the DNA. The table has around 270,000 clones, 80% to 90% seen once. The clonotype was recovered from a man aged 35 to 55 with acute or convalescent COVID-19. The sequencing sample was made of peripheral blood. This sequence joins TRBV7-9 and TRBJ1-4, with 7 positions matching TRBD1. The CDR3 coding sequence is TGTGCCAGCAGCTTGACAGGGTCGGGTGAAAAACTGTTTTTT. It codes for CASSLTGSGEKLFF.